This T cell receptor beta chain was sequenced during a study of T cell responses to AZD1222 COVID-19 vaccine. This table comes from immunoSEQ multiplex PCR, and its TCRdb copy is limited to in-frame clones, with some not included. The profile shows some 150,000 clones, 85% to 90% of them singletons. This clone appeared once. Pooling was applied to second doses at about 4 or about 12 weeks. The germline V and J ends were trimmed by 8 bases and 1 base, with 8 bases remaining between them. Per germline, CDR1 DFQATT and CDR2 SNEGSKA (reference sequence). The CDR3 runs to 11 residues. The sequence was collected from an adult who received the AZD1222 COVID-19 vaccine. The sample here was peripheral blood, taken 28 days after the second AZD1222 dose. V is TRBV20-1 and J is TRBJ1-1; D remains unclear. The CDR3 DNA sequence: TGCAGTACCCAGAGGAACACTGAAGCTTTCTTT. Its translation: CSTQRNTEAFF.